This T cell receptor (beta chain) was sequenced for a study of spatial heterogeneity in lung cancer. In TCRdb, the 5' RACE reads were re-called with MiXCR into one record per CDR3 protein. The sample shows some 23,000 distinct CDR3 sequences, just under 7% of them seen only once. This sample's time point: sample taken at primary tumor resection. TCRs were sequenced from unsorted whole RNA of tumor, nontumor lung or PBMC. The CDR3 consists of 14 residues. V was cut by 7 bases and J by 0 bases, with 7 bases left in between. Germline values: CDR1 LNHDA, CDR2 SQIVND (reference sequence). In this sample, this clonotype turned up many times.

The V gene is TRBV19, the J gene TRBJ2-6; D is uncertain. The source is a male donor with early-stage non-small cell lung cancer. Sequencing was performed on PBMCs, taken at surgery. For the CDR3, the DNA is TGTGCCAGTAAGGTTAACTCTGGGGCCAACGTCCTGACTTTC. Its protein product is CASKVNSGANVLTF.